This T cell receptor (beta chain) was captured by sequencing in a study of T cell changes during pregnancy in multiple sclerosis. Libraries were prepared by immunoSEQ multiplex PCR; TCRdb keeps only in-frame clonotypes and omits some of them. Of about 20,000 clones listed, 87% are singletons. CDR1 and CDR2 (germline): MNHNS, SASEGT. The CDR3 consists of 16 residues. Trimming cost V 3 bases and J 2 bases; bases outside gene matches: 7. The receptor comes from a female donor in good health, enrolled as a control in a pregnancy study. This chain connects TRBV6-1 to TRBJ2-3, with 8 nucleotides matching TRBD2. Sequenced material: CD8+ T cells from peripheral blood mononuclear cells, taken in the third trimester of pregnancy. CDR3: CASSELGGGPTDTQYF. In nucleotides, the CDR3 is TGTGCCAGCAGTGAGCTCGGGGGGGGGCCCACAGATACGCAGTATTTT.